Listed here are 8 T cell receptor beta chains from one sample, sequenced in a study of technical replicates of blood from a few donors. TCRdb's copy holds only in-frame clones and misses some; the assay was immunoSEQ multiplex PCR. The data hold 12,000 or so clones, with under 95% observed a single time. The sample was PBMCs. These receptors all stem from a human donor in good health.

This chain uses TRBV2 with TRBJ2-1; 7 bases are shared with TRBD2. In germline, CDR1 is SNHLY, CDR2 FYNNEI. Unmatched junction bases numbered 6, after V lost 7 bases and J lost 0 bases. The length of the CDR3 is 15 residues. CDR3 loop: CASKKGGSSYNEQFF. The CDR3 DNA sequence: TGTGCCAGCAAAAAGGGCGGGAGCTCCTACAATGAGCAGTTCTTC.

V usage is TRBV6-1 and J usage is TRBJ1-1; D is possibly TRBD1 (5 bases). The CDR3 runs to 13 residues. The V gene lost 3 bases and the J gene lost 2 bases, with 7 bases spanning the gap. CDR1 and CDR2 from the germline V gene are MNHNS and SASEGT. This chain's CDR3 is CASSDDSNTEAFF. CDR3 in DNA: TGTGCCAGCAGTGACGACAGTAACACTGAAGCTTTCTTT.

The sample holds one count of this clone. The chain employs TRBV6-1 and TRBJ2-1; TRBD2 is a possible D gene (6 bases). Trimming shortened V by 1 base and J by 9 bases, and 22 bases separated the two germline ends. The length of the CDR3 is 17 residues. CDR1 is MNHNS, CDR2 SASEGT, per germline. The CDR3 spells CASSEEPRTTKPAEQFF. The CDR3 region has the DNA TGTGCCAGCAGTGAAGAGCCCCGGACTACCAAGCCTGCTGAGCAGTTCTTC.

The V gene is TRBV19, the J gene TRBJ1-5, with D uncertain. The CDR3 is made up of 15 amino acids. Germline CDR1 reads LNHDA; CDR2 reads SQIVND (reference sequence). V lost 6 bases and J 0 bases, leaving 12 bases between the germline ends. CDR3 protein: CASSFDSTSNQPQHF. CDR3 DNA sequence: TGTGCCAGTAGCTTTGACTCAACTAGCAATCAGCCCCAGCATTTT.

The V call is TRBV19, the J call TRBJ2-3; D possibly corresponds to TRBD2 (6 bases). CDR1 is LNHDA, CDR2 SQIVND, per germline (reference sequence). V was shortened by 3 bases and J by 4 bases, with 14 bases between the two germline ends. This CDR3 has 15 residues. The CDR3 nucleotides read TGTGCCAGTAGTATCCACATGGGGGGTTCAGATACGCAGTATTTT. Protein: CASSIHMGGSDTQYF.

The V call is TRBV7-9, the J call TRBJ1-1; 7 bases line up with TRBD1. V was clipped by 2 bases and J by 5 bases; unmatched bases: 8. This CDR3 has 15 residues. Looked up from germline, CDR1 is SEHNR and CDR2 is FQNEAQ (reference sequence). CDR3: CASSLSTGRTTEAFF. CDR3 in DNA: TGTGCCAGCAGCTTATCGACAGGGAGGACTACTGAAGCTTTCTTT.

The genes are TRBV10-3 and TRBJ2-7; TRBD2 might be the D (5 bases). This CDR3 spans 14 amino acids. Germline V gene sequence: CDR1 ENHRY, CDR2 SYGVKD. Trimming took 1 base from V and 3 from J, leaving 10 bases between them. The DNA for the CDR3 is TGTGCCATCAGTGAGTTGAGGGTCGGCTACGAGCAGTACTTC. Its protein is CAISELRVGYEQYF.

This chain's CDR3 is CASSLAGQGANHTF. CDR3 bases: TGTGCCAGCAGCTTGGCGGGACAGGGGGCTAACCACACCTTC. This chain uses TRBV5-4 with TRBJ1-2, with 12 nucleotides matching TRBD1. J lost 12 bases, V lost 0 bases, and 6 bases had no gene match. Germline CDR1 is SGHNT and CDR2 is YYREEE (reference sequence). The CDR3 is made up of 14 amino acids.